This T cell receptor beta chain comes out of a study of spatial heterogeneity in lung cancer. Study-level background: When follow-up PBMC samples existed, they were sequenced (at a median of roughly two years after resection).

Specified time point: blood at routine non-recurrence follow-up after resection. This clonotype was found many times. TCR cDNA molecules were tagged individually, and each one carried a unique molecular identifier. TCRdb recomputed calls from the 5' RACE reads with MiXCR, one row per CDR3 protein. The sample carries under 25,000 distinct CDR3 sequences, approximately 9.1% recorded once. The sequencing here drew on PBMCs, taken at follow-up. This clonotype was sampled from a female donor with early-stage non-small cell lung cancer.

The CDR3 DNA sequence: TGTGCCAGCAGCTTAGGGGCAGAGCCTTACTTC. Its protein product is CASSLGAEPYF. The genes are TRBV7-2 and TRBJ2-7; D gene uncertain. Trimming took off 1 base at V and 13 bases at J, with 11 bases between the two ends. CDR1 and CDR2 from the germline V gene are SGHTA and FQGNSA. The CDR3 length is 11 residues.